One and the same sample provided the 27 T cell receptor beta chains below, sequenced in a study of blood T cell repertoires in COVID-19. Produced via immunoSEQ multiplex PCR; TCRdb's table is partial and in-frame only. The table lists about 210,000 clones, 82% of them singletons. Sequenced: peripheral blood. These receptors originate from a woman aged 55-75 years with COVID-19, enrolled during active disease.

This chain joins TRBV30 and TRBJ2-7; 7 positions agree with TRBD1. Looked up from germline, CDR1 is GTSNPN and CDR2 is SVGIG (reference sequence). The CDR3 runs 15 residues. V was clipped by 3 bases and J by 7 bases; unmatched bases: 15. CDR3 residues: CAWRLPWDPQGEQYF. The CDR3, as DNA: TGTGCCTGGAGGCTCCCGTGGGACCCACAGGGGGAGCAGTACTTC.

The chain uses TRBV5-1 and TRBJ1-2, with D unclear. V lost 4 bases to trimming and J lost 3 bases, with 13 bases between them. Germline-derived CDR1 and CDR2 are SGHRS and YFSETQ. The CDR3 runs to 14 residues. This CDR3 reads CASSLRFGDYGYTF. The DNA for the CDR3 is TGCGCCAGCAGCCTACGGTTCGGGGACTATGGCTACACCTTC.

The chain recombines TRBV16 with TRBJ2-3, with TRBD2 as a possible D gene (6 bases). CDR1 is KGHSY, CDR2 FQNENV, per germline. With 7 bases removed from V and 4 bases from J, the gap between germline ends came to 15 bases. The CDR3 totals 14 residues. CDR3 sequence (DNA): TGTGCCAGCACCGACACCCGGAGGGCAGATACGCAGTATTTT. This gives the protein CASTDTRRADTQYF.

Only a few counts were recorded for this clone. This chain links TRBV3-1 (or the pseudogene TRBV3-2) with TRBJ1-3; 10 bases agree with TRBD1. This CDR3 contains 15 residues. Trimming at V came to 4 bases and at J to 7 bases, leaving 7 bases not matched to a gene. In germline, CDR1 is LGHDT, CDR2 YNNKEL (reference sequence). CDR3 residues: CASSPWDRGGNTIYF. In DNA form, the CDR3 reads TGTGCCAGCAGCCCTTGGGACAGGGGAGGGAACACCATATATTTT.

This clone was observed a single time. The chain carries TRBV11-2 and TRBJ1-1; 7 nucleotides agree with TRBD1. V dropped 2 bases and J dropped 3; count of bases not matched to a gene: 6. Germline-derived CDR1 and CDR2 are SGHAT and FQNNGV. This CDR3 has 15 amino acids. Written as DNA, the CDR3 is TGTGCCAGCAGCTTAAAGGGGGCGAAGGACACTGAAGCTTTCTTT. Protein: CASSLKGAKDTEAFF.

There are a few counts of this clone. V usage is TRBV21-1 and J usage is TRBJ2-7; the table's D call, TRBD1, was not checked against the DNA. TRBV21-1 is shown as a pseudogene. CDR3 size: 16 residues. CDR3 nucleotide sequence: TGTGCCAGCAGCCCTGGGGCGAAGCAGAGCTCCTACGAGCAGTACTTC. Its protein product is CASSPGAKQSSYEQYF.

V is TRBV7-9 and J is TRBJ1-5; D perhaps matches TRBD1 (5 bases). V dropped 3 bases and J dropped 7 bases, with 10 bases sitting between them. CDR1 is SEHNR, CDR2 FQNEAQ, per germline (reference sequence). This CDR3 spans 13 amino acids. The CDR3: CASSFWGEQPQHF. As DNA, the CDR3 is TGTGCCAGCAGCTTTTGGGGGGAACAGCCCCAGCATTTT.

The chain carries TRBV28 and TRBJ2-3; D gene unclear. The CDR3 is made up of 19 amino acids. Trimming pared 7 bases from V and 1 base from J, leaving 27 bases between. In germline, CDR1 is MDHEN, CDR2 SYDVKM. The DNA for the CDR3 is TGTGCCAGCACTCACCCTCGTGCTAGAGGTCCTTCTGGCACAGATACGCAGTATTTT. This sequence encodes CASTHPRARGPSGTDTQYF.

The genes are TRBV5-5 and TRBJ1-4; no firm D call. The CDR3 sequence is 15 residues long. Germline CDR1 is SGHKS and CDR2 is YYEKEE (reference sequence). Trimming cost V 5 bases and J 2 bases, with 13 bases left between them. This CDR3 reads CASSYGRFTNEKLFF. The CDR3 bases are TGTGCCAGCAGTTACGGGAGATTCACTAATGAAAAACTGTTTTTT.

The rearrangement joins TRBV19 to TRBJ2-3; TRBD1 is a possible D gene (5 bases). CDR1 and CDR2 (germline): LNHDA, SQIVND (reference sequence). This CDR3 is 14 amino acids long. The V and J ends lost 3 bases and 2 bases respectively, with 9 bases between them. The CDR3 is CASSIDSFTDTQYF. The CDR3 DNA follows: TGTGCCAGTAGTATCGACAGCTTCACAGATACGCAGTATTTT.

Only one count was recorded for this clone. This chain links TRBV6-2 or TRBV6-3 with TRBJ2-7; possibly TRBD1 for D (6 bases). This CDR3 comprises 13 residues. CDR1 is MNHEY and CDR2 is SVGEGT in the germline V gene. V was pared by 6 bases and J by 2 bases, with 11 bases between. The CDR3 protein is CASSNAGAYEQYF. As DNA, the CDR3 is TGTGCCAGCAGCAATGCAGGGGCCTACGAGCAGTACTTC.

This sequence joins TRBV19 and TRBJ1-1; unclear D gene. CDR3 length: 14 amino acids. The germline V gene has CDR1 LNHDA and CDR2 SQIVND (reference sequence). Trimming left V 5 bases short and J 10 bases short, with 20 bases between. CDR3 nucleotide sequence: TGTGCCAGTAGTCTAAGGCCACAGATCTCTTCAGCTTTCTTT. It translates to CASSLRPQISSAFF.

The chain's CDR3 is CASSRTYEQYF. The CDR3 DNA sequence: TGTGCCAGCAGCCGCACATACGAGCAGTACTTC. The rearrangement uses TRBV28 and TRBJ2-7, with D unclear. With 6 bases removed from V and 4 bases from J, the gap between germline ends came to 7 bases. The germline V gene has CDR1 MDHEN and CDR2 SYDVKM. This CDR3 contains 11 residues.

The J gene is TRBJ2-4, the V gene TRBV5-6, with TRBD1 identical over 8 bases. The V gene end was trimmed by 4 bases and the J gene end by 6 bases; junction bases not matched to a gene: 12. The germline CDR1 and CDR2 sequences are SGHDT and YYEEEE. This CDR3 is 16 amino acids long. CDR3 nucleotides: TGTGCCAGCAGCACCGGACTCAGGGGGCCAGGAAACATTCAGTACTTC. Translated: CASSTGLRGPGNIQYF. Supplemented by reference TRBV5-6 and TRBJ2-4, the full variable domain reads DAGVTQSPTHLIKTRGQQVTLRCSPKSGHDTVSWYQQALGQGPQFIFQYYEEEERQRGNFPDRFSGHQFPNYSSELNVNALLLGDSALYLCASSTGLRGPGNIQYFGAGTRLSVL.

This chain links TRBV19 with TRBJ2-2, with a tentative D call TRBD1 (6 bases). The CDR3 is 15 amino acids. V was clipped by 5 bases and J by 3 bases, with 13 bases between them. In germline, CDR1 is LNHDA, CDR2 SQIVND (reference sequence). The CDR3 DNA reads as TGTGCCAGTAGTCTCAAGGGGGTTCACACCGGGGAGCTGTTTTTT. This encodes CASSLKGVHTGELFF.

The chain joins TRBV10-1 to TRBJ2-5; 9 bases agree with TRBD2. The length of the CDR3 is 13 residues. The ends lost 8 bases at V and 5 bases at J; junction bases unmatched: 6. Germline values: CDR1 WNHNN, CDR2 SYGVQD (reference sequence). CDR3 sequence reads: CASYRTSEETQYF. The CDR3 nucleotides are TGCGCCAGCTACCGGACTAGCGAGGAGACCCAGTACTTC.

V and J are TRBV12-3 or TRBV12-4 and TRBJ1-2; 10 bases align to TRBD1. V shed 7 bases, J shed 13 bases, and the junction held 12 bases outside the gene matches. The CDR3 contains 13 residues. CDR3 DNA sequence: TGTGCCAGCACCCGGGGACAGGGGAGTGTCGGCACCTTC. Protein sequence: CASTRGQGSVGTF.

Worth noting for this clone: This sample also contains other DNA sequences that code for the same CDR3. The chain has TRBV7-9 and TRBJ1-2; no firm D call. Per the germline V gene, CDR1 is SEHNR and CDR2 is FQNEAQ (reference sequence). Trimming pared 6 bases from V and 8 bases from J, leaving 10 bases between. This CDR3 is 11 amino acids long. CDR3 amino acids: CASSPSEGYTF. CDR3 bases: TGTGCCAGCAGTCCGAGTGAAGGCTACACCTTC.

The rearrangement joins TRBV5-4 to TRBJ2-7; 7 positions agree with TRBD2. Losses at the gene ends were 1 base for V and 0 bases for J; bases not matched to a gene: 13. This CDR3 has 18 amino acids. Germline V gives CDR1 SGHNT, CDR2 YYREEE (reference sequence). As DNA, the CDR3 is TGTGCCAGCAGCTTGAATTCCGTCCCCGGGGGGATCTCCTACGAGCAGTACGTC. This sequence encodes CASSLNSVPGGISYEQYV.

The rearrangement links TRBV18 to TRBJ1-1, with 11 positions matching TRBD1. The CDR3 loop spans 15 amino acids. V shed 2 bases, J shed 1 base, and the junction held 0 bases outside the gene matches. Germline V gives CDR1 KGHSH, CDR2 LQKENI. The CDR3 protein is CASSPGQGANTEAFF. CDR3 DNA sequence: TGTGCCAGCTCACCAGGACAGGGGGCGAACACTGAAGCTTTCTTT.

CDR3 bases: TGTGCCAGCAGCGCGATCGCAGGTGTCCTCAATGAGCAGTTCTTC. Translation: CASSAIAGVLNEQFF. The chain joins TRBV7-6 to TRBJ2-1; D gene ambiguous. There are 15 residues in the CDR3. Trimming shortened V by 5 bases and J by 6 bases, and 17 bases separated the two germline ends. Germline CDR1 and CDR2: SGHVS and FNYEAQ.

The chain carries TRBV5-1 and TRBJ2-1, with 7 bases lining up with TRBD2. Trimming took 0 bases from V and 8 from J; bases not matched to a gene: 8. CDR3 length: 15 residues. Germline assignment: CDR1 SGHRS and CDR2 YFSETQ. CDR3 sequence: CASSLVAGVKDEQFF. The CDR3 bases are TGCGCCAGCAGCTTGGTGGCGGGGGTAAAGGATGAGCAGTTCTTC. The full variable domain, its missing parts supplied by reference TRBV5-1 and TRBJ2-1, is KAGVTQTPRYLIKTRGQQVTLSCSPISGHRSVSWYQQTPGQGLQFLFEYFSETQRNKGNFPGRFSGRQFSNSRSEMNVSTLELGDSALYLCASSLVAGVKDEQFFGPGTRLTVL.

This sequence joins TRBV25-1 and TRBJ2-2; TRBD2 is a possible D gene (6 bases). V was cut by 1 base and J by 1 base, with 10 bases left in between. Germline V gene sequence: CDR1 MGHDK, CDR2 SYGVNS. CDR3 size: 16 residues. CDR3 sequence (DNA): TGTGCCAGCAGTGAATGGGGACTCGGGAACACCGGGGAGCTGTTTTTT. Encoded protein: CASSEWGLGNTGELFF.

The rearrangement uses TRBV11-2 and TRBJ2-2, with D possibly matching TRBD1 (5 bases). The CDR3 covers 15 residues. V gave up 5 bases and J gave up 4 bases, with 14 bases separating them. From germline, CDR1 is SGHAT and CDR2 FQNNGV. The CDR3 loop reads CASSPQGMSTGELFF. CDR3 nucleotides: TGTGCCAGCAGCCCCCAGGGTATGAGCACCGGGGAGCTGTTTTTT. Based on the CDR3 plus reference TRBV11-2 and TRBJ2-2, the full variable domain is EAGVAQSPRYKIIEKRQSVAFWCNPISGHATLYWYQQILGQGPKLLIQFQNNGVVDDSQLPKDRFSAERLKGVDSTLKIQPAKLEDSAVYLCASSPQGMSTGELFFGEGSRLTVL.

This clone was seen more than once but under ten times. The rearrangement uses TRBV19 and TRBJ1-5, with D perhaps matching TRBD1 (5 bases). The CDR3 is made up of 15 amino acids. Looked up from germline, CDR1 is LNHDA and CDR2 is SQIVND (reference sequence). The V end lost 6 bases, the J end lost 5 bases, and 17 bases lay between the germline ends. Written as DNA, the CDR3 is TGTGCCAGTAGCCCTGGGGCCAGGGTTCATCAGCCCCAGCATTTT. This translates into CASSPGARVHQPQHF.

The chain employs TRBV7-2 and TRBJ1-4, with D tentatively TRBD1 (5 bases). CDR3 length equals 15 residues. V was pared by 0 bases and J by 4 bases, with 9 bases between. Germline V gene data show CDR1 as SGHTA and CDR2 as FQGNSA. The DNA of the CDR3 is TGTGCCAGCAGCTTAGCGCGGGGGAGTAATGAAAAACTGTTTTTT. Translated: CASSLARGSNEKLFF.

A few counts support this clone. V is TRBV28 and J is TRBJ2-4; D remains unclear. Germline V gene sequence: CDR1 MDHEN, CDR2 SYDVKM. There are 15 residues in the CDR3. V dropped 2 bases and J dropped 3 bases, with 11 bases sitting between them. CDR3 DNA sequence: TGTGCCAGCAGTTTAACAATGTCCGTCAAAAACATTCAGTACTTC. This encodes CASSLTMSVKNIQYF.